The text below deals with one T cell receptor beta chain. Its antigen is still unknown. Germline V gene lookup returns CDR1 MGHRA and CDR2 YSYEKL. The CDR3 is made up of 18 amino acids. After removal of 2 bases from V and 4 bases from J, the junction contained 12 bases not matched to a gene. The repertoire was sequenced with immunoSEQ multiplex PCR; TCRdb's copy has only in-frame clones and lacks some. The sample includes about 74,000 clones, 65% to 85% of them seen just once. The sample is drawn from a study of T cells in localized non-small cell lung cancer. General observations from the study: Analysis by sequencing included only one tumor region, so heterogeneity remains possible. Blood T cell density predicted longer survival; adjacent-lung clonality, shorter. Clonality of T cells reached its maximum in uninvolved adjacent lung, surpassing tumor.

The sequence was obtained from a female donor over 55 with stage I lung adenocarcinoma. J is TRBJ2-5 and V is TRBV4-1; TRBD2 matches at 11 bases. Material: peripheral blood, obtained before any cancer treatment. The CDR3 sequence is CASSQWGGSGGAGETQYF. In nucleotides, the CDR3 is TGCGCCAGCAGCCAATGGGGAGGTAGCGGGGGGGCTGGAGAGACCCAGTACTTC.